Shown below are 32 T cell receptor beta chains from a single sample sequenced in a study of T-cell reconstitution after alpha-beta-depleted transplantation in children. Construction of the TCRbeta library involved unique molecular identifiers. TCRdb used MiXCR to reprocess the PCR reads, holding one entry per CDR3 protein. Seen here are about 540,000 distinct CDR3 sequences, 15% to 20% observed once, and the top ten hold less than 4%. The material sequenced was PBMCs from the stem cell graft donor, taken from the stem cell graft. These receptors all stem from a human donor who donated a stem cell graft to a child with acute lymphoblastic leukemia.

The V call is TRBV9, the J call TRBJ1-5, with D hard to call. CDR1 is SGDLS, CDR2 YYNGEE, per germline. The CDR3 is 14 residues long. Trimming stripped 3 bases from V and 6 bases from J, with 13 bases between. CDR3 region: CASSGLVSGQPQHF. DNA for the CDR3: TGTGCCAGCAGCGGACTCGTTTCGGGTCAGCCCCAGCATTTT.

The V gene is TRBV24-1, the J gene TRBJ2-2; D uncertain. The V end lost 0 bases, the J end lost 3 bases, and 10 bases lay between the germline ends. The CDR3 totals 16 residues. Germline lookup yields CDR1 KGHDR and CDR2 SFDVKD. The CDR3 sequence: CATSDLVHVDTGELFF. DNA for the CDR3: TGTGCCACCAGTGATTTGGTCCACGTGGACACCGGGGAGCTGTTTTTT.

V and J are TRBV27 and TRBJ2-7; D might be TRBD1 (5 bases). This CDR3 contains 14 residues. V was pared by 5 bases and J by 0 bases, with 11 bases between. The germline V gene encodes CDR1 MNHEY and CDR2 SMNVEV (reference sequence). This chain's CDR3 is CASSPTTDSYEQYF. DNA of the CDR3: TGTGCCAGCAGTCCGACGACAGACTCCTACGAGCAGTACTTC.

This clonotype was seen a few times. This chain links TRBV7-9 with TRBJ2-2; D is uncertain. Germline V gene sequence: CDR1 SEHNR, CDR2 FQNEAQ (reference sequence). The CDR3 runs to 15 residues. With 3 bases removed from V and 0 bases from J, the gap between germline ends came to 8 bases. This CDR3 is CASSFMATNTGELFF. In DNA, the CDR3 is TGTGCCAGCAGCTTTATGGCGACGAACACCGGGGAGCTGTTTTTT.

This sequence joins TRBV16 and TRBJ1-1, with 7 positions matching TRBD1. Germline V gives CDR1 KGHSY, CDR2 FQNENV. The CDR3 runs 15 residues. Unmatched junction bases numbered 6, after V lost 0 bases and J lost 5 bases. The CDR3 DNA reads TGTGCCAGCAGCCAATCCACCAGGGGGGGGACTGAAGCTTTCTTT. This encodes CASSQSTRGGTEAFF. Variable domain in full (rest from reference TRBV16 and TRBJ1-1): GEEVAQTPKHLVRGEGQKAKLYCAPIKGHSYVFWYQQVLKNEFKFLISFQNENVFDETGMPKERFSAKCLPNSPCSLEIQATKLEDSAVYFCASSQSTRGGTEAFFGQGTRLTVV.

The chain recombines TRBV29-1 with TRBJ2-7; D is perhaps TRBD1 (6 bases). The V gene lost 2 bases and the J gene lost 0 bases, with 14 bases spanning the gap. The V gene's germline CDR1 is SQVTM and CDR2 ANQGSEA. The CDR3 is 15 amino acids. The CDR3 region has the DNA TGCAGCGTTGAATATGTGACAGGTAGCTCCTACGAGCAGTACTTC. Its protein product is CSVEYVTGSSYEQYF.

The J gene is TRBJ2-7, the V gene TRBV12-3 or TRBV12-4, with D perhaps being TRBD1 or TRBD2 (5 bases each). The ends were cut back, 5 bases at V and 6 bases at J, with 14 bases in the middle. The CDR3 has 13 amino acids. CDR3 nucleotide sequence: TGTGCCAGCAGTCCACACTGGGGGTTCGAGCAGTACTTC. This sequence encodes CASSPHWGFEQYF.

The chain is built from TRBV11-1 and TRBJ2-7, with 7 bases identical to TRBD1. Trimming took 2 bases from V and 4 from J; bases not matched to a gene: 20. Per germline, CDR1 SGHAT and CDR2 FQDESV (reference sequence). This CDR3 comprises 19 residues. In DNA, the CDR3 is TGTGCCAGCAGCTTATCACGCGCCCGTGGGTCGGGACAGATTTACGAGCAGTACTTC. This encodes CASSLSRARGSGQIYEQYF.

The chain employs TRBV18 and TRBJ1-1; 9 nucleotides line up with TRBD1. In germline, CDR1 is KGHSH, CDR2 LQKENI. This CDR3 comprises 15 residues. The ends lost 6 bases at V and 11 bases at J; junction bases unmatched: 16. CDR3 DNA: TGTGCCAGCTCGGGACAGGGATCGGGTTACACGTCGGCTTTCTTT. Residues: CASSGQGSGYTSAFF.

This clonotype was counted a few times. This chain links TRBV6-5 with TRBJ1-1; D perhaps matches TRBD1 (6 bases). This CDR3 is built from 16 residues. Germline loops: CDR1 MNHEY, CDR2 SVGAGI. V shed 6 bases and J shed 4 bases, with 21 bases lying between them. In DNA form, the CDR3 reads TGTGCCAGCAGCTTACCCGGGGGGGCGAGACCCACTGAAGCTTTCTTT. It yields the protein CASSLPGGARPTEAFF.

This clonotype was detected a few times. The CDR3: CASSLWTGGELFF. The CDR3, as DNA: TGCGCCAGCAGCTTGTGGACAGGAGGGGAACTGTTTTTT. V and J are TRBV5-1 and TRBJ1-4, with TRBD1 matching over 7 bases. The V gene end was trimmed by 1 base and the J gene end by 12 bases; junction bases not matched to a gene: 6. CDR1 and CDR2 (germline): SGHRS, YFSETQ. The CDR3 extends over 13 amino acids.

This clonotype was seen a handful of times. The chain uses TRBV20-1 and TRBJ1-4; D unclear. The germline V gene has CDR1 DFQATT and CDR2 SNEGSKA (reference sequence). The ends were cut back, 6 bases at V and 8 bases at J, with 13 bases in the middle. The CDR3 runs 12 residues. The CDR3 coding sequence is TGCAGTGCCCGAGATTTAAGCGAAAAACTGTTTTTT. Translated: CSARDLSEKLFF.

The chain employs TRBV5-1 and TRBJ1-3; a weak D match, TRBD1 (5 bases). Germline assignment: CDR1 SGHRS and CDR2 YFSETQ. The CDR3 contains 15 residues. V was trimmed by 0 bases and J by 8 bases, leaving 15 bases between them. Written as DNA, the CDR3 is TGCGCCAGCAGCTTGGGCGGAGGGACTGCGGACACCATATATTTT. It translates to CASSLGGGTADTIYF.

This clonotype turned up a few times. This sequence joins TRBV5-1 and TRBJ2-3, with TRBD2 as a possible D gene (5 bases). The CDR3 runs 15 residues. V lost 4 bases, J lost 4 bases, and 16 bases lay in between. Germline-derived CDR1 and CDR2 are SGHRS and YFSETQ. CDR3 protein: CASSGDPLGADTQYF. CDR3 in DNA: TGCGCCAGCAGCGGTGACCCCTTGGGAGCAGATACGCAGTATTTT.

This chain joins TRBV6-1 and TRBJ2-1; 8 bases are shared with TRBD2. J gave up 6 bases and V 11 bases, and 15 bases lay outside the gene matches. CDR3 length: 15 amino acids. Germline values: CDR1 MNHNS, CDR2 SASEGT. CDR3 bases: TGTGCCTCTAAGGATAGCGGGAATGGGGCCAATGAGCAGTTCTTC. Translation: CASKDSGNGANEQFF.

A few counts support this clonotype. V is TRBV2 and J is TRBJ2-4; 9 bases align to TRBD2. The trim removed 5 bases at V and 0 bases at J, leaving 14 bases unmatched. Germline lookup yields CDR1 SNHLY and CDR2 FYNNEI. The CDR3 loop spans 19 amino acids. The CDR3 is CASSQRVRSSGVAKNIQYF. DNA of the CDR3: TGTGCCAGCAGTCAGAGAGTCCGATCTAGCGGGGTAGCCAAAAACATTCAGTACTTC.

This clonotype was recorded a few times. The chain couples TRBV5-1 to TRBJ2-1; 8 positions agree with TRBD2. Per the germline V gene, CDR1 is SGHRS and CDR2 is YFSETQ. The ends lost 5 bases at V and 7 bases at J; junction bases unmatched: 2. This CDR3 contains 12 residues. The CDR3 spells CASRGLENEQFF. The CDR3 DNA is TGCGCCAGCAGGGGACTAGAGAATGAGCAGTTCTTC.

This clonotype was counted a few times. The V gene is TRBV7-9, the J gene TRBJ1-4; 7 bases are a match to TRBD1. Germline V gene lookup returns CDR1 SEHNR and CDR2 FQNEAQ (reference sequence). V trimming: 6 bases; J trimming: 5 bases; junction bases outside the gene matches: 15. The CDR3 extends over 17 amino acids. The CDR3 sequence is CASRPRTGAQINEKLFF. CDR3 nucleotides: TGTGCCAGCAGACCGAGAACAGGGGCACAGATCAATGAAAAACTGTTTTTT.

In its sample, this clonotype was seen a few times. V gene TRBV7-9 combines with J gene TRBJ2-3; 14 nucleotides align to TRBD2. Germline-derived CDR1 and CDR2 are SEHNR and FQNEAQ (reference sequence). CDR3 length equals 17 residues. V lost 5 bases, J lost 5 bases, and 9 bases stayed unmatched. The chain's CDR3 is CASSPRTSGRLEDTQYF. In DNA form, the CDR3 reads TGTGCCAGCAGCCCCCGGACTAGCGGGAGGTTAGAAGATACGCAGTATTTT.

The rearrangement links TRBV7-9 to TRBJ2-1, with 7 positions matching TRBD2. This CDR3 has 15 residues. V dropped 9 bases and J dropped 0; count of bases not matched to a gene: 8. The germline V gene has CDR1 SEHNR and CDR2 FQNEAQ (reference sequence). CDR3 DNA sequence: TGTGCCAGTTTAGCGGGTACTAGCTCCTACAATGAGCAGTTCTTC. Protein sequence: CASLAGTSSYNEQFF.

The V and J genes are TRBV5-1 and TRBJ1-2; D unclear. The germline CDR1 and CDR2 sequences are SGHRS and YFSETQ. CDR3 length: 15 residues. V lost 3 bases, J lost 1 base, and 13 bases lay in between. The CDR3 here is CASSSPGRHNYGYTF. The CDR3, as DNA: TGCGCCAGCAGCTCGCCGGGCCGTCATAACTATGGCTACACCTTC.

This clonotype was counted only a few times. In DNA, the CDR3 is TGCAGCGTTGCGGGGGGCCGGGACGAGCAGTACTTC. Translating it yields CSVAGGRDEQYF. V gene TRBV29-1 combines with J gene TRBJ2-7, with D possibly being TRBD2 (7 bases). CDR1 is SQVTM and CDR2 is ANQGSEA in the germline V gene. This CDR3 is built from 12 residues. Trimming pared 4 bases from V and 5 bases from J, leaving 12 bases between.

This clonotype was seen many times. The genes are TRBV5-4 and TRBJ2-5; possibly TRBD2 for D (6 bases). From germline, CDR1 is SGHNT and CDR2 YYREEE (reference sequence). The CDR3 covers 15 residues. V shed 1 base and J shed 2 bases, with 12 bases lying between them. CDR3 sequence: CASSLFGTGQETQYF. CDR3 sequence (DNA): TGTGCCAGCAGCTTGTTCGGGACTGGGCAAGAGACCCAGTACTTC. The full variable domain, with the rest looked up from reference TRBV5-4 and TRBJ2-5, is ETGVTQSPTHLIKTRGQQVTLRCSSQSGHNTVSWYQQALGQGPQFIFQYYREEENGRGNFPPRFSGLQFPNYSSELNVNALELDDSALYLCASSLFGTGQETQYFGPGTRLLVL.

This chain joins TRBV6-2 or TRBV6-3 and TRBJ2-7; D is possibly TRBD2 (5 bases). This CDR3 contains 14 residues. Germline CDR1 MNHEY, CDR2 SVGEGT. Trimming shortened V by 4 bases and J by 2 bases, and 12 bases separated the two germline ends. The CDR3 DNA sequence: TGTGCCAGCAGTTTCCAGGACTGGGCCTACGAGCAGTACTTC. Amino acid sequence: CASSFQDWAYEQYF.

The rearrangement links TRBV5-1 to TRBJ2-3; TRBD1 matches 10 bases. The CDR3 is 15 amino acids. The germline gives CDR1 SGHRS, CDR2 YFSETQ. The V and J ends lost 3 bases and 3 bases, in that order; junction bases with no gene match: 4. The CDR3 region has the DNA TGCGCCAGCAGCTCGAGGACAGGGGGGACAGATACGCAGTATTTT. Amino acid sequence: CASSSRTGGTDTQYF. Drawing the rest from reference TRBV5-1 and TRBJ2-3, the complete variable domain is KAGVTQTPRYLIKTRGQQVTLSCSPISGHRSVSWYQQTPGQGLQFLFEYFSETQRNKGNFPGRFSGRQFSNSRSEMNVSTLELGDSALYLCASSSRTGGTDTQYFGPGTRLTVL.

J is TRBJ2-7 and V is TRBV6-1; 8 bases map to TRBD1. V lost 5 bases and J lost 4; bases outside the gene matches: 7. The CDR3 sequence is 14 residues long. CDR1 and CDR2 (germline): MNHNS, SASEGT. CDR3 in amino acids: CASSKWDRLYEQYF. The CDR3, as DNA: TGTGCCAGCAGTAAATGGGACAGGTTATACGAGCAGTACTTC.

The chain links TRBV5-1 to TRBJ2-7, with 9 bases fitting TRBD1. Looked up from germline, CDR1 is SGHRS and CDR2 is YFSETQ. This CDR3 has 15 amino acids. With V trimmed by 4 bases and J by 6 bases, 11 bases remained unmatched. The CDR3 coding sequence is TGCGCCAGCAGCGGCTACCGGGACAGGGTTATCGAGCAGTACTTC. Its protein is CASSGYRDRVIEQYF. Together with reference TRBV5-1 and TRBJ2-7, the CDR3 gives the full variable domain: KAGVTQTPRYLIKTRGQQVTLSCSPISGHRSVSWYQQTPGQGLQFLFEYFSETQRNKGNFPGRFSGRQFSNSRSEMNVSTLELGDSALYLCASSGYRDRVIEQYFGPGTRLTVT.

The chain joins TRBV11-2 to TRBJ1-4; the D is unclear. The V end lost 2 bases, the J end lost 1 base, and 11 bases lay between the germline ends. There are 16 residues in the CDR3. Per germline, CDR1 SGHAT and CDR2 FQNNGV. CDR3 sequence (DNA): TGTGCCAGCAGCTTATATTGGACGGTAACTAATGAAAAACTGTTTTTT. This sequence encodes CASSLYWTVTNEKLFF.

This clonotype occurred a few times. The gene calls are TRBV6-2 or TRBV6-3 and TRBJ2-1; a possible D gene is TRBD2 (6 bases). Germline values: CDR1 MNHEY, CDR2 SVGEGT. The CDR3 extends over 21 amino acids. V lost 6 bases and J 0 bases, leaving 30 bases between the germline ends. CDR3 amino acids: CASRGTLGVASANHSYNEQFF. In DNA, the CDR3 is TGTGCCAGCAGGGGAACCCTAGGGGTAGCTAGCGCTAATCACTCCTACAATGAGCAGTTCTTC.

The table lists this clonotype with a few counts. V gene TRBV20-1 combines with J gene TRBJ1-1, with D possibly TRBD1 on 5 matching bases. The V and J ends lost 0 bases and 3 bases respectively, with 20 bases between them. The CDR3 extends over 17 amino acids. The germline CDR1 and CDR2 sequences are DFQATT and SNEGSKA (reference sequence). Here the CDR3 reads CSARDPGRGVLYTEAFF. For the CDR3, the DNA is TGCAGTGCTAGAGATCCGGGACGGGGGGTCTTATACACTGAAGCTTTCTTT.

V usage is TRBV27 and J usage is TRBJ2-1, with TRBD2 identical over 11 bases. With V trimmed by 2 bases and J by 3 bases, 9 bases remained unmatched. Germline V CDR1 and CDR2: MNHEY, SMNVEV (reference sequence). This CDR3 has 18 residues. CDR3 sequence reads: CASSLATPGLAGYNEQFF. The CDR3 region has the DNA TGTGCCAGCAGTTTAGCAACCCCTGGACTAGCGGGCTACAATGAGCAGTTCTTC.

This clonotype was observed many times. One end of the junction fails to match germline, which may point to a read error. The chain links TRBV5-1 to TRBJ2-1; D is possibly TRBD2 (5 bases). Germline V lookup: CDR1 SGHRS, CDR2 YFSETQ. CDR3 length: 14 amino acids. This CDR3 is CASSLASGYNEQFF. The CDR3 nucleotides read TGTGCCAGCAGCTTAGCCAGCGGCTACAATGAGCAGTTCTTC.